These 3 T cell receptor beta chains originate from one sample sequenced in a study of immune evolution from preneoplasia to lung adenocarcinoma. Profiling relied on immunoSEQ multiplex PCR, and the TCRdb table lists in-frame clones only, not all of them. The sample lists several thousand clones, about 76% seen once, with about 8.3% in the top ten. The sequenced material came from FFPE invasive lung adenocarcinoma tissue. These receptors were obtained from a person aged 45-60 years with lung adenocarcinoma.

The chain carries TRBV11-1 and TRBJ2-7, with unresolved D. V shed 5 bases and J shed 5 bases, with 16 bases lying between them. Germline-derived CDR1 and CDR2 are SGHAT and FQDESV (reference sequence). The CDR3 spans 14 residues. In DNA form, the CDR3 reads TGTGCCAGCAGCCATGGACGCAGAGATCACGAGCAGTACTTC. This translates into CASSHGRRDHEQYF.

The rearrangement links TRBV20-1 to TRBJ2-7, with D possibly being TRBD1 (5 bases). This CDR3 is built from 11 residues. CDR1 and CDR2 (germline): DFQATT, SNEGSKA (reference sequence). CDR3 sequence (DNA): TGCAGCCAAAGGGGCGTATACGAGCAGTACTTC. It encodes CSQRGVYEQYF.

V usage is TRBV5-1 and J usage is TRBJ2-1, with 8 bases fitting TRBD2. In germline, CDR1 is SGHRS, CDR2 YFSETQ. V lost 4 bases, J lost 6 bases, and 9 bases stayed unmatched. This CDR3 region has 15 residues. The CDR3 spells CASSIGAGEANEQFF. DNA for the CDR3: TGCGCCAGCAGCATAGGAGCGGGAGAGGCCAATGAGCAGTTCTTC.